This T cell receptor (beta chain) appears in the sequencing data of a study of blood T cell repertoires in COVID-19. Study at large: From T cells, B-cell-depleted T cells, or PBMCs came the material, which was cDNA or gDNA.

This clone was picked up one time. Original processing methods: Researchers report that nucleated cell counts were estimated from reference gene primer amplification. Assay used: immunoSEQ multiplex PCR; TCRdb lists only in-frame clones, some missing. Clone size and the V and J calls come from that table; the DNA yielded D and trimming. The sample consists of a few hundred thousand clones, 89% of them appearing once. The sequence was collected from a woman aged 55-69 years with acute or convalescent COVID-19. Sample: peripheral blood.

The CDR3 region has the DNA TGTGCCAGTAGTCCGACTTATGGAAACACCATATATTTT. Protein: CASSPTYGNTIYF. The chain recombines TRBV19 with TRBJ1-3; D ambiguous. This CDR3 has 13 amino acids. The V gene lost 5 bases and the J gene lost 3 bases, with 8 bases spanning the gap. Germline V gene data show CDR1 as LNHDA and CDR2 as SQIVND (reference sequence).